The T cell receptor (beta chain) described here comes from a study of molecular identifiers for immune sequencing clone quantification. At the level of the study: Four of five splits of RNA from 20,000 or 100,000 naive CD8 cells were sequenced in replicates.

The CDR3 is 15 residues long. With 3 bases removed from V and 4 bases from J, the gap between germline ends came to 13 bases. From germline, CDR1 is SGHDT and CDR2 YYEEEE. Via MiXCR, TCRdb re-called the PCR reads, giving one row per CDR3 protein. Here the sample spans approximately 320,000 distinct CDR3 sequences, over 20% being singletons. This clonotype was observed a few times. For naive CD8 T cells, sorting used the CD8+CD4-CCR7+CD45RA+ phenotype. Source material: naive CD8+ T cells from blood, with Jurkat cell RNA spiked in. Subset meaning: FACS-sorted CD8+CD4-CCR7+CD45RA+ naive T cells. The chain combines TRBV5-6 with TRBJ2-2; D is possibly TRBD1 (6 bases). This clonotype was sampled from a human donor in good health. Some libraries in this study had Jurkat cell RNA spiked in. Here the CDR3 reads CASSWDISFTGELFF. CDR3 coding DNA: TGTGCCAGCAGCTGGGACATTTCTTTCACCGGGGAGCTGTTTTTT.